A selection of T cell receptor beta chains follows, all from one sample in a study of blood T cell repertoires in COVID-19. Here immunoSEQ multiplex PCR was the method, and the copy in TCRdb shows in-frame clones only, minus some. Counted here are fewer than 300,000 clones, 80% to 95% occurring once; the ten biggest clones make up 2% to 2.5%. Sequenced input: peripheral blood. These receptor sequences come from a woman in her 30s with COVID-19, enrolled during active disease. CDR3s include the opening cysteine and the closing phenylalanine or tryptophan. A D gene is named only where the DNA matches it firmly. Expanded clones get a size class; other rows say once, few or many, or leave the size out.

v_gene	j_gene	abundance	d_gene	CDR3nt	CDR3aa
TRBV3-1/TRBV3-2	TRBJ1-1	NA	NA	TGTGCCAGCAGCCAAACAGAGAACACTGAAGCTTTCTTT	CASSQTENTEAFF
TRBV6-2/TRBV6-3	TRBJ1-1	NA	NA	TGTGCCAGCAGTTACTTGACAGCCCCGAACACTGAAGCTTTCTTT	CASSYLTAPNTEAFF
TRBV5-1	TRBJ2-1	NA	TRBD1	TGCGCCAGCAGCTTGGGGGACAGGGGGCCCTACAATGAGCAGTTCTTC	CASSLGDRGPYNEQFF
TRBV5-4	TRBJ1-3	NA	TRBD1	TGTGCCAGCAGCTTGCCCGGACAGGGAGCCGGAAACACCATATATTTT	CASSLPGQGAGNTIYF
TRBV12-5	TRBJ1-2	once	TRBD1	TGTGCTAGTGGCCCCTCCGGGACAGGATATGGCTACACCTTC	CASGPSGTGYGYTF
TRBV12-3/TRBV12-4	TRBJ2-3	few	NA	TGTGCCAGCACTCCCCAGGGTCCAGATACGCAGTATTTT	CASTPQGPDTQYF
TRBV19	TRBJ2-7	few	TRBD1	TGTGCCAGTAGTAACCAAGGGACAGGGGGTGCCGACGAGCAGTACTTC	CASSNQGTGGADEQYF
TRBV19	TRBJ2-2	NA	NA	TGTGCCAGTAGTATCCTATACGCGAACACCGGGGAGCTGTTTTTT	CASSILYANTGELFF
TRBV15	TRBJ2-2	NA	NA	TGTGCCACCAGTTCTAAGAACACCGGGGAGCTGTTTTTT	CATSSKNTGELFF
TRBV2	TRBJ2-1	many	TRBD2	TGTGCCAGCGGAGAAGATAACCTAGCGGGATTCAATGAGCAGTTCTTC	CASGEDNLAGFNEQFF
TRBV5-4	TRBJ2-2	once	TRBD2	TGTGCCAGCAGCTTTAAGCTAGCGGGATTGAACACCAGGGAGCTGTTTTTT	CASSFKLAGLNTRELFF
TRBV19	TRBJ1-1	NA	NA	TGTGCCAGTAGTATCGGCAGGGTAACTGAAGCTTTCTTT	CASSIGRVTEAFF
TRBV5-1	TRBJ1-6	NA	NA	TGCGCCAGCAGCTTTCCAGGGAGGGATTCACCCCTCCACTTT	CASSFPGRDSPLHF
TRBV27	TRBJ2-7	NA	NA	TGTGCCAGCAGTGGTAGCGGCCTCCTGTCCTCCTACGAGCAGTACTTC	CASSGSGLLSSYEQYF
TRBV7-2	TRBJ1-1	NA	NA	TGTGCCAGCAGCCTACTACAGGGAGATGAAGCTTTCTTT	CASSLLQGDEAFF
TRBV7-9	TRBJ1-4	NA	TRBD1	TGTGCCAGCAGCCCCCGACAGGGGATTTCAACTAATGAAAAACTGTTTTTT	CASSPRQGISTNEKLFF
TRBV6-1	TRBJ1-1	NA	NA	TGTGCCAGCAGTGAAACTATGAGCACTGAAGCTTTCTTT	CASSETMSTEAFF
TRBV4-2	TRBJ1-4	NA	TRBD1	TGTGCCAGCACCCCAAGTCACAGGGGAAATGAAAAACTGTTTTTT	CASTPSHRGNEKLFF
TRBV11-2	TRBJ2-7	NA	NA	TGTGCCAGCAGCGTCCGAGGGGGGACAGAATCCTACGAGCAGTACTTC	CASSVRGGTESYEQYF
TRBV11-2	TRBJ2-3	once	TRBD2	TGTGCCAGCAGCTTATTTGAGACTAGCTACACAGATACGCAGTATTTT	CASSLFETSYTDTQYF
TRBV11-2	TRBJ1-2	NA	NA	TGTGCCAGCAGCGGATTATCGGGGAGTAACTATGGCTACACCTTC	CASSGLSGSNYGYTF
TRBV7-2	TRBJ2-2	NA	TRBD2	TGTGCCAGCAGCCCCGGCGCTGGCGGGAGATCCGCCGGGGAGCTGTTTTTT	CASSPGAGGRSAGELFF
TRBV24-1	TRBJ2-1	NA	TRBD1	TGTGCCACCAGTGGGACAGGGAACTACAATGAGCAGTTCTTC	CATSGTGNYNEQFF
TRBV18	TRBJ2-1	NA	TRBD2	TGTGCCAGCTCCCCGACGGGACTAGCAAACAATGAGCAGTTCTTC	CASSPTGLANNEQFF
TRBV3-1/TRBV3-2	TRBJ2-7	NA	TRBD2	TGTGCCAGCAGCTTAACTAGCGGACCCTACGAGCAGTACTTC	CASSLTSGPYEQYF
TRBV6-6	TRBJ2-7	NA	TRBD2	TGTGCCAGCAGTTACCGGGACTACCAGGACGAGCAGTACTTC	CASSYRDYQDEQYF